This T cell receptor beta chain is from a study of CD8+ T cells in alopecia areata. For the study at large: Twice daily, treated patients received 5 to 10 mg of oral tofacitinib. For treated patients, severity scores reflected the percentage of scalp area affected.

Treatment noted: oral pan-JAK inhibitor, 5-10 mg twice daily. Worth noting for this clone: Its antigen is unknown.

After isolation, RNA underwent reverse transcription to generate cDNA as the sequencing template. The protocol was immunoSEQ multiplex PCR, while the TCRdb copy is restricted to in-frame clones and leaves out a portion. The table lists 200,000 to 250,000 clones, around two fifths of them singletons. Study-wide results and limits: In scalp and blood, many expanded lesional clones persisted during tofacitinib.

J lost 4 bases, V lost 4 bases, and 14 bases had no gene match. CDR1 is SGHRS and CDR2 is YFSETQ in the germline V gene. This CDR3 contains 18 residues. The sequencing used CD4+ T cells sorted from blood, collected at approximately week 36, from a patient treated with tofacitinib. The TCR comes from a human donor with alopecia areata. The chain combines TRBV5-1 with TRBJ2-1; TRBD1 matches at 10 bases. The CDR3 nucleotides are TGCGCCAGCAGCCCCATCCAGTTCGGGACAGGGGATTACAATGAGCAGTTCTTC. It encodes CASSPIQFGTGDYNEQFF.